This TCR beta chain is from a study of identical twins. TCRdb itself ran the 5' RACE reads through MiXCR, one entry per CDR3 protein. Seen here are around 500,000 distinct CDR3 sequences, 14% observed once, and the top ten hold around 0.57%. This sample also belongs to another study, concerning yellow fever vaccine responses in identical twins. In that study: Among the twins, the vaccine T cell response reportedly seemed partly convergent and partly personalized.

This clonotype originated in a woman aged 18-30 years in good health. Sequences were obtained from CD4+ T cells sorted from blood.

This CDR3 is CASSYSTLSGGEQYF. In DNA form, the CDR3 reads TGTGCCAGCAGTTACTCGACACTTTCTGGGGGCGAGCAGTACTTC. V and J are TRBV6-5 and TRBJ2-7, with D possibly being TRBD1 or TRBD2 (5 bases each). The CDR3 consists of 15 residues. Trimming removed 0 bases from V and 6 bases from J, with 15 bases in between. Germline loops: CDR1 MNHEY, CDR2 SVGAGI.